Described below is a single T cell receptor (beta chain) sequence and its context. This clone has just one count. Which antigen it targets is not known. It has no much larger one-base neighbor in the sample; base qualities were not kept. The donors were included in the validation cohort of roughly 130 subjects, a group kept apart from the roughly 700-subject first cohort. Libraries were made using the immunoSEQ multiplex PCR assay. In the original analysis: A statistical classification framework was developed to diagnose cytomegalovirus status using the catalog of TCR beta chain sequences. TCRdb's version of the immuneACCESS table is confined to in-frame rearrangements and falls short of the full clone set. An unresolved V gene accounts for under half of the shortfall where checked; the remainder is of unknown origin. V and J calls and clone size are given by that table; D and trimming were obtained from the DNA. The sample table lists 57,000 or so clones, 90% to 96% of them with a count of one. Approximately 1% of the sample is taken by the ten largest.

The data are from a study of cytomegalovirus exposure and HLA in healthy donors (dated by TCRdb to about 2017). As for the study more broadly: A later analysis indicated that the 130 or so validation repertoires were generated on the platform also employed for the 700 or so repertoires of the first cohort. High-throughput TCR immunosequencing, statistical association of individual TCRs with disease status, and machine learning were combined to predict cytomegalovirus infection status. The aim of the study was to test whether cataloging public T cell receptors could identify signatures of past pathogen exposure. Besides the first cohort of more than 650 subjects, a separate validation cohort made up of roughly 130 different subjects was used.

V and J are trimmed by 4 bases and 7 bases, and the gene matches miss 10 bases of the junction. Reading from cysteine to phenylalanine, the CDR3 counts 16 amino acids. The DNA shown is the 48-base CDR3, in frame from base 1. CDR1 and CDR2 are read off the germline V gene as KGHSH and LQKENI. Points the paper makes about the study in general: Cytomegalovirus status was reported to be diagnosed by the classifier with high specificity and sensitivity in both the original and validation cohorts. According to the authors, the approach could potentially be generalized to other disease states and immunological phenotypes. A few of the identified cytomegalovirus-associated TCR beta chains were confirmed in vitro to be specific for cytomegalovirus antigens. A later analysis lacked HLA typing for the validation cohort, so it scored co-occurrence in that cohort across all 120 or so repertoires. While some public TCRs were present in many individuals, most TCR sequences turned up only very rarely across donors. In a later analysis, TCRs clustered in the first cohort were found to also tend to co-occur in the 100 to 150 validation repertoires, with roughly 93% of cluster scores above 0. In the study, 164 TCR beta chains were listed as associated with cytomegalovirus.

Material: PBMCs. The clonotype comes from a man younger than 35 in good health and CMV-seronegative. The V gene is TRBV18 and the J gene is TRBJ2-7; 13 bases in the middle match TRBD2. CDR3 protein: CASSLRTSGRSREQYF. The sequenced DNA is TGTGCCAGCTCACTTCGGACTAGCGGGAGAAGTAGGGAGCAGTACTTC.